This passage covers 14 T cell receptor beta chains from one sample sequenced in a study of shared clonotypes between healthy human individuals. Libraries were prepared by immunoSEQ multiplex PCR; TCRdb keeps only in-frame clonotypes and omits some of them. The data show about 1.5 million clones, 98% seen once. The source material was naive CD4+ T cells sorted from blood. Subset indicated: CD45RA+ positively selected. The receptors stem from a man aged 25-45 years in good health.

The genes are TRBV30 and TRBJ1-5; D ambiguous. Trimming removed 0 bases from V and 0 bases from J, with 9 bases in between. This CDR3 has 15 residues. Germline CDR1 reads GTSNPN; CDR2 reads SVGIG (reference sequence). CDR3 sequence: CAWSVPSPSNQPQHF. The DNA of the CDR3 is TGTGCCTGGAGTGTACCGTCGCCTAGCAATCAGCCCCAGCATTTT.

The sample holds one count of this clone. One junction end does not reproduce the germline sequence, and a read error may be involved. The rearrangement uses TRBV13 and TRBJ2-2, with 9 bases that match TRBD2. Germline CDR1 and CDR2: PRHDT and FYEKMQ (reference sequence). The CDR3 runs to 16 residues. CDR3 sequence: CASSLELAGNSGELFF. The CDR3 DNA sequence: TGTGCCAGCAGCTTAGAACTAGCGGGTAACAGCGGGGAGCTGTTTTTT. The variable domain in full, with the rest retrieved from reference TRBV13 and TRBJ2-2, is AAGVIQSPRHLIKEKRETATLKCYPIPRHDTVYWYQQGPGQDPQFLISFYEKMQSDKGSIPDRFSAQQFSDYHSELNMSSLELGDSALYFCASSLELAGNSGELFFGEGSRLTVL.

Here the CDR3 DNA reads TGTGCCAGCAGCGTGACGGATGGGGTGGAAACTGAAGCTTTCTTT. Amino acid sequence: CASSVTDGVETEAFF. This sequence joins TRBV7-8 and TRBJ1-1; D is uncertain. Germline V gene lookup returns CDR1 SGHVS and CDR2 FQNEAQ. The CDR3 has 15 residues. The V gene lost 5 bases and the J gene lost 5 bases, with 18 bases spanning the gap.

This clone was seen only once. Other DNA sequences of this sample code for an identical CDR3. The rearrangement links TRBV5-1 to TRBJ2-7, with D perhaps matching TRBD2 (5 bases). Germline CDR1 reads SGHRS; CDR2 reads YFSETQ. The CDR3 has 12 amino acids. V was pared by 2 bases and J by 3 bases, with 6 bases between. This chain's CDR3 is CASSLEGYEQYF. CDR3 in DNA: TGCGCCAGCAGCTTAGAGGGCTACGAGCAGTACTTC.

The chain links TRBV5-4 to TRBJ2-7; 7 bases are shared with TRBD2. The V segment lost 0 bases and the J segment 5 bases; nucleotides outside the gene matches: 5. The CDR3 contains 14 residues. In germline, CDR1 is SGHNT, CDR2 YYREEE (reference sequence). Written as DNA, the CDR3 is TGTGCCAGCAGCTTGGCGGGGGGAGCCCACGAGCAGTACTTC. This sequence encodes CASSLAGGAHEQYF.

The V call is TRBV2, the J call TRBJ2-7; the D is unclear. The CDR3 is made up of 12 amino acids. Germline CDR1 SNHLY, CDR2 FYNNEI. The V and J ends lost 8 bases and 0 bases respectively, with 8 bases between them. The CDR3 sequence is CASGPNSYEQYF. The DNA for the CDR3 is TGTGCCAGCGGCCCAAACTCCTACGAGCAGTACTTC. Looking up the rest from reference TRBV2 and TRBJ2-7 gives the full variable domain: EPEVTQTPSHQVTQMGQEVILRCVPISNHLYFYWYRQILGQKVEFLVSFYNNEISEKSEIFDDQFSVERPDGSNFTLKIRSTKLEDSAMYFCASGPNSYEQYFGPGTRLTVT.

This rearrangement joins TRBV19 to TRBJ2-7; D is uncertain. Germline loops: CDR1 LNHDA, CDR2 SQIVND (reference sequence). The CDR3 has 14 residues. V lost 0 bases and J lost 0, with 6 bases in between. This CDR3 reads CASSIERTSYEQYF. In DNA, the CDR3 is TGTGCCAGTAGTATAGAAAGGACCTCCTACGAGCAGTACTTC.

The chain joins TRBV27 to TRBJ2-7, with D perhaps matching TRBD1 (7 bases). Trimming left V 5 bases short and J 1 base short, with 15 bases between. The CDR3 loop spans 15 amino acids. Germline CDR1 reads MNHEY; CDR2 reads SMNVEV (reference sequence). The CDR3 sequence: CASSPRQGGSYEQYF. In nucleotides, the CDR3 is TGTGCCAGCAGTCCCCGACAGGGAGGATCCTACGAGCAGTACTTC.

J is TRBJ2-3 and V is TRBV21-1; the table's D call, TRBD1, was not checked against the DNA. TRBV21-1 constitutes a pseudogene. The CDR3 has 13 amino acids. Here the CDR3 reads CASKGDRTDTQYF. Written as DNA, the CDR3 is TGTGCCAGCAAGGGGGATCGCACAGATACGCAGTATTTT.

The CDR3 region is CASSPRGRVDQPQHF. CDR3 in DNA: TGTGCCAGCAGCCCCAGGGGGCGCGTGGATCAGCCCCAGCATTTT. This chain uses TRBV5-8 with TRBJ1-5, with 8 bases matching TRBD1. Germline CDR1 and CDR2: SGHTS and YDEGEE. The CDR3 contains 15 residues. Trimming at V came to 4 bases and at J to 5 bases, leaving 8 bases not matched to a gene.

This rearrangement joins TRBV10-1 to TRBJ2-1; 8 bases align to TRBD1. V was pared by 6 bases and J by 0 bases, with 4 bases of the junction left unmatched. The length of the CDR3 is 15 residues. Germline CDR1 and CDR2: WNHNN and SYGVQD (reference sequence). CDR3 residues: CASSSDRVSYNEQFF. The CDR3 region has the DNA TGCGCCAGCAGCTCGGACAGGGTCTCCTACAATGAGCAGTTCTTC.

The chain recombines TRBV5-1 with TRBJ1-1; 7 positions match TRBD1. CDR3 length: 16 residues. Germline V gene data show CDR1 as SGHRS and CDR2 as YFSETQ. With 4 bases clipped from V and 1 base from J, the junction kept 10 bases outside the gene matches. DNA of the CDR3: TGCGCCAGCAGCCAAGGGGGGACAGTCCCGAACACTGAAGCTTTCTTT. It is translated as CASSQGGTVPNTEAFF. Variable domain in full (rest from reference TRBV5-1 and TRBJ1-1): KAGVTQTPRYLIKTRGQQVTLSCSPISGHRSVSWYQQTPGQGLQFLFEYFSETQRNKGNFPGRFSGRQFSNSRSEMNVSTLELGDSALYLCASSQGGTVPNTEAFFGQGTRLTVV.

The chain recombines TRBV5-1 with TRBJ1-3; 7 bases map to TRBD1. Losses at the gene ends were 4 bases for V and 0 bases for J; bases not matched to a gene: 7. Germline values: CDR1 SGHRS, CDR2 YFSETQ. The CDR3 runs 16 residues. The DNA of the CDR3 is TGCGCCAGCAGCCTCCGGACAGGCCGCTCTGGAAACACCATATATTTT. It translates to CASSLRTGRSGNTIYF.

The chain combines TRBV11-3 with TRBJ2-3, with a tentative D call TRBD1 (6 bases). The V end was cut by 5 bases, the J end by 4 bases, with 10 bases between. This CDR3 contains 13 residues. In germline, CDR1 is SGHNT, CDR2 YENEEA. The CDR3 region is CASSGGGADTQYF. In DNA, the CDR3 is TGTGCCAGCAGCGGTGGGGGCGCAGATACGCAGTATTTT.